This TCR beta chain was identified during a study of immune cell composition in non-small cell lung cancer. Study overall: Histologic subtype was mainly adenocarcinoma or squamous cell carcinoma.

As concerns this clone: Its specificity is unknown.

In germline, CDR1 is ENHRY, CDR2 SYGVKD. This CDR3 spans 14 amino acids. V was clipped by 7 bases and J by 5 bases, with 17 bases between them. Normal lung was sampled as far from the tumour as possible, at least 3 cm. Findings and caveats of the study: Dominant in vivo tumour-associated clones were not shown to share tumour-reactive sequences. Adenocarcinomas with higher top tumour-associated clone frequency had more reactive TILs. Approximately 79% of squamous and 30% to 35% of adenocarcinoma cases had tumour-associated clones >0.5%.

Sequencing was performed with immunoSEQ multiplex PCR; in TCRdb, only in-frame clones are kept and a portion is missing. The table has thousands of clones, about 81% seen once. This rearrangement joins TRBV10-3 to TRBJ2-5; D possibly corresponds to TRBD2 (6 bases). This receptor was identified in a human donor with non-small cell lung cancer. Source material: non-adjacent lung tissue. CDR3 bases: TGTGCCATCACCGAGGGCGGGGCAGGGGAGACCCAGTACTTC. This encodes CAITEGGAGETQYF.